The TCR beta chain described here comes from a study of blood T cell repertoires in COVID-19. Turning to the study itself: T cells, B-cell-depleted T cells, or PBMCs supplied cDNA or gDNA.

The CDR3 has 15 amino acids. J lost 5 bases, V lost 2 bases, and 2 bases had no gene match. In germline, CDR1 is MDHEN, CDR2 SYDVKM. The Seattle patients, enrolled during active infection, were followed longitudinally. Some clones are missing from TCRdb's copy, which holds only in-frame ones; the method was immunoSEQ multiplex PCR. The data show roughly 200,000 clones, approximately 80% seen once. The rearrangement links TRBV28 to TRBJ2-5; 13 nucleotides match TRBD2. The TCR comes from a woman between 35 and 50 years old with COVID-19, enrolled during active disease. The sequencing sample was made of peripheral blood. CDR3 sequence (DNA): TGTGCCAGCAGTTTAACACTAGCGGGAGGGGAGACCCAGTACTTC. Translation: CASSLTLAGGETQYF.